One TCR beta chain is described in this entry. The CDR3 spans 17 residues. Germline CDR1 and CDR2: LGHDT and YNNKEL (reference sequence). V lost 0 bases and J lost 4; bases outside the gene matches: 10. The sample belongs to a study of T-cell reconstitution after alpha-beta-depleted transplantation in children. Unique molecular identifiers were used to barcode this TCRbeta library. TCRdb passed the PCR reads through MiXCR, listing each CDR3 protein once. This table holds approximately 510,000 distinct CDR3 sequences, approximately 16% found once. This rearrangement joins TRBV3-1 to TRBJ2-7; TRBD1 agrees at 9 bases. The specimen was PBMCs from the stem cell graft donor, collected from the stem cell graft. The source of this sequence is a human donor who donated a stem cell graft to a child with acute lymphoblastic leukemia. In DNA, the CDR3 is TGTGCCAGCAGCCAAGAACCCGGACAGGGGATCGAATACGAGCAGTACTTC. It codes for CASSQEPGQGIEYEQYF.